The entry below describes one T cell receptor (beta chain). Its antigen is unidentified. The data belong to a study of shared clonotypes between healthy human individuals. CDR3 size: 19 residues. V gave up 3 bases and J gave up 0 bases; unmatched junction bases: 13. Germline CDR1 SGHTA, CDR2 FQGNSA. TCRdb's copy holds only in-frame clones and misses some; the assay was immunoSEQ multiplex PCR. This table has 1,400,000 or so clones, approximately 98.5% appearing once. Study observations and caveats: What naive subsets generally showed was a larger estimated richness than memory subsets showed.

The specimen was naive CD4+ T cells sorted from blood. Sample subset: CD45RA+ positively selected. The sequence was collected from a man aged 25-45 years in good health. The chain recombines TRBV7-2 with TRBJ2-3; TRBD2 aligns across 9 bases. The CDR3 protein is CASSFYITLAGASTDTQYF. Written as DNA, the CDR3 is TGTGCCAGCAGCTTCTACATTACTTTAGCGGGAGCTAGCACAGATACGCAGTATTTT.